The sequence of this T cell receptor (beta chain) was determined in a study of blood T cell repertoires in COVID-19. Germline lookup yields CDR1 SGHKS and CDR2 YYEKEE (reference sequence). The CDR3 runs 15 residues. With V trimmed by 4 bases and J by 10 bases, 15 bases remained unmatched. The table came from immunoSEQ multiplex PCR; TCRdb's copy has only in-frame clones and leaves some out. The sample records about 150,000 clones, roughly 83% being singletons. This clone was detected a few times. Sequencing was done on a sample of PBMCs or T cells enriched from blood (not recorded which). The chain joins TRBV5-5 to TRBJ1-2, with 8 nucleotides matching TRBD1. The TCR was taken from a man between 65 and 85 years old who had been exposed to COVID-19. In DNA form, the CDR3 reads TGTGCCAGCAGCCGTGACCTCGGACAGGGTTCCACCTACACCTTC. Translation: CASSRDLGQGSTYTF.